The 32 T cell receptor beta chains given below trace back to one sample, sequenced in a study of T cell repertoires in cytomegalovirus infection. Their recognized antigens are unknown. TCRdb ran MiXCR on the reads and lists one entry per CDR3 protein. In the table there are fewer than 900,000 distinct CDR3 sequences, approximately 32% of which are singletons. This specimen consisted of cultured CD8+ T cells from PBMCs, obtained from culture after CMV antigen stimulation. Receptor source: a human donor in good health (CMV status not recorded). Some clones in this sample may be carry-over from other donors' samples.

The V and J genes are TRBV7-2 and TRBJ2-5; the D gene could be TRBD1 or TRBD2 (6 bases each). Trimming stripped 5 bases from V and 3 bases from J, with 16 bases between. The germline V gene encodes CDR1 SGHTA and CDR2 FQGNSA. The CDR3 contains 15 residues. CDR3 in DNA: TGTGCCAGCAGCCTGAAGGGGGGAAGAAAAGAGACCCAGTACTTC. Protein sequence: CASSLKGGRKETQYF.

The chain carries TRBV20-1 and TRBJ2-7, with D hard to call. Trimming left V 3 bases short and J 2 bases short, with 11 bases between. The V gene's germline CDR1 is DFQATT and CDR2 SNEGSKA (reference sequence). The CDR3 has 13 residues. CDR3 sequence reads: CSARDGAPYEQYF. Here the CDR3 DNA reads TGCAGTGCTAGGGACGGAGCCCCCTACGAGCAGTACTTC.

This clonotype appeared a few times. The V call is TRBV19, the J call TRBJ2-1; D not certain. This CDR3 has 16 amino acids. Germline loops: CDR1 LNHDA, CDR2 SQIVND (reference sequence). V lost 7 bases and J 1 base, leaving 17 bases between the germline ends. The CDR3 sequence: CASKSWMADSYNEQFF. The CDR3 coding sequence is TGTGCCAGTAAGTCTTGGATGGCGGATTCCTACAATGAGCAGTTCTTC. The full variable domain, its missing parts supplied by reference TRBV19 and TRBJ2-1, is DGGITQSPKYLFRKEGQNVTLSCEQNLNHDAMYWYRQDPGQGLRLIYYSQIVNDFQKGDIAEGYSVSREKKESFPLTVTSAQKNPTAFYLCASKSWMADSYNEQFFGPGTRLTVL.

The chain has TRBV3-1 and TRBJ1-5; tentatively, D is TRBD1 (5 bases). Trimming took off 6 bases at V and 0 bases at J, with 12 bases between the two ends. The CDR3 loop spans 15 amino acids. CDR1 is LGHDT and CDR2 is YNNKEL in the germline V gene (reference sequence). The CDR3 is CASSPVGGSNQPQHF. The CDR3 DNA follows: TGTGCCAGCAGTCCTGTTGGGGGTAGCAATCAGCCCCAGCATTTT.

This clonotype was observed a handful of times. The chain links TRBV12-5 to TRBJ2-3; D uncertain. The CDR3 spans 12 residues. Trimming took off 7 bases at V and 7 bases at J, with 12 bases between the two ends. CDR1 and CDR2 (germline): LGHNT, FRNRAP. This CDR3 is CASAPRQHTQYF. DNA for the CDR3: TGTGCTAGTGCCCCCCGGCAGCATACGCAGTATTTT.

The chain couples TRBV28 to TRBJ2-1; D not resolved. Per the germline V gene, CDR1 is MDHEN and CDR2 is SYDVKM. The V and J ends lost 2 bases and 0 bases respectively, with 20 bases between them. CDR3 length: 19 residues. CDR3 in DNA: TGTGCCAGCAGTTTAGGGTCGAGCTTCGAGTCAAGCTCCTACAATGAGCAGTTCTTC. Encoded protein: CASSLGSSFESSSYNEQFF.

This sequence joins TRBV2 and TRBJ2-5; D call uncertain. The germline V gene encodes CDR1 SNHLY and CDR2 FYNNEI. The CDR3 length is 11 residues. Trimming took off 6 bases at V and 5 bases at J, with 7 bases between the two ends. The CDR3 region has the DNA TGTGCCAGCAGGGGTGCGGAGACCCAGTACTTC. It specifies CASRGAETQYF. The variable domain in full, completed from reference TRBV2 and TRBJ2-5, reads EPEVTQTPSHQVTQMGQEVILRCVPISNHLYFYWYRQILGQKVEFLVSFYNNEISEKSEIFDDQFSVERPDGSNFTLKIRSTKLEDSAMYFCASRGAETQYFGPGTRLLVL.

This clonotype was seen a few times. The chain uses TRBV4-1 and TRBJ2-2; 9 positions agree with TRBD2. Germline CDR1 reads MGHRA; CDR2 reads YSYEKL. This CDR3 has 17 amino acids. With V trimmed by 0 bases and J by 0 bases, 2 bases remained unmatched. CDR3 loop: CASSQDSSGANTGELFF. Written as DNA, the CDR3 is TGCGCCAGCAGCCAAGATTCTAGCGGGGCGAACACCGGGGAGCTGTTTTTT.

The V call is TRBV29-1, the J call TRBJ1-1, with TRBD1 matching over 7 bases. Germline V gene sequence: CDR1 SQVTM, CDR2 ANQGSEA. V gave up 7 bases and J gave up 1 base; unmatched junction bases: 6. The CDR3 has 13 amino acids. Written as DNA, the CDR3 is TGCAGCGGCGCAGGGGGAACGAACACTGAAGCTTTCTTT. Amino acid sequence: CSGAGGTNTEAFF.

V is TRBV2 and J is TRBJ1-2; tentative D call: TRBD1 (5 bases). Germline CDR1 and CDR2: SNHLY and FYNNEI. The V end lost 3 bases, the J end lost 6 bases, and 14 bases lay between the germline ends. The CDR3 extends over 14 amino acids. CDR3 amino acids: CASSEKLQDHGYTF. The CDR3 region has the DNA TGTGCCAGCAGTGAGAAGTTACAGGATCATGGCTACACCTTC.

This sequence joins TRBV29-1 and TRBJ2-5; D perhaps matches TRBD1 (5 bases). The V gene's germline CDR1 is SQVTM and CDR2 ANQGSEA. V was trimmed by 0 bases and J by 2 bases, leaving 10 bases between them. The CDR3 is 14 amino acids. CDR3 sequence: CSVEDLTVQETQYF. The CDR3 DNA sequence: TGCAGCGTTGAAGATCTGACAGTGCAAGAGACCCAGTACTTC.

This clonotype was picked up a small number of times. This sequence joins TRBV6-6 and TRBJ2-3, with D perhaps assigned TRBD1 or TRBD2 (6 bases each). Germline V CDR1 and CDR2: MNHNY, SVGAGI (reference sequence). This CDR3 has 18 residues. The V end lost 2 bases, the J end lost 4 bases, and 22 bases lay between the germline ends. The CDR3 loop is CASSYMWGALSEADTQYF. As DNA, the CDR3 is TGTGCCAGCAGTTACATGTGGGGGGCCCTTTCTGAGGCAGATACGCAGTATTTT.

The CDR3 region is CATSRAGADMETQYF. CDR3 in DNA: TGTGCCACCAGCAGAGCGGGCGCGGATATGGAGACCCAGTACTTC. This sequence joins TRBV15 and TRBJ2-5; no reliable D call. Per the germline V gene, CDR1 is LNHNV and CDR2 is YYDKDF (reference sequence). V was clipped by 1 base and J by 5 bases, with 14 bases between them. This CDR3 is built from 15 residues.

This clonotype was seen a handful of times. This chain uses TRBV27 with TRBJ2-3, with D maybe TRBD2 (7 bases). The germline V and J ends were trimmed by 11 bases and 4 bases, with 19 bases remaining between them. CDR1 is MNHEY, CDR2 SMNVEV, per germline (reference sequence). This CDR3 region has 14 residues. The CDR3 loop reads CAAGGGAFADTQYF. The CDR3 coding sequence is TGTGCCGCCGGAGGGGGGGCCTTCGCAGATACGCAGTATTTT.

The sample holds one count of this clonotype. The junction departs from the called germline gene at one end, perhaps through a read error. The genes are TRBV4-1 and TRBJ1-5, with 9 bases that match TRBD1. Germline CDR1 is MGHRA and CDR2 is YSYEKL. This CDR3 has 16 amino acids. Written as DNA, the CDR3 is TGCACCAGCAGCCAATGGAGGACAGGGGTAGATCAGCCCCAGCAGTTT. It yields the protein CTSSQWRTGVDQPQQF.

This clonotype was recorded a few times. The chain couples TRBV7-3 to TRBJ2-1, with D tentatively TRBD1 or TRBD2 (5 bases each). The V and J ends lost 5 bases and 3 bases respectively, with 14 bases between them. CDR3 length: 15 residues. Germline V gene lookup returns CDR1 SGHTA and CDR2 FQGTGA. The CDR3 loop is CASSTEGPDYNEQFF. CDR3 DNA sequence: TGTGCCAGCAGCACCGAGGGACCGGACTACAATGAGCAGTTCTTC. The entire variable domain, with the rest obtained from reference TRBV7-3 and TRBJ2-1, is as follows: GAGVSQTPSNKVTEKGKYVELRCDPISGHTALYWYRQSLGQGPEFLIYFQGTGAADDSGLPNDRFFAVRPEGSVSTLKIQRTERGDSAVYLCASSTEGPDYNEQFFGPGTRLTVL.

This clonotype was seen only a few times. This rearrangement joins TRBV5-1 to TRBJ2-1, with TRBD2 matching 14 bases. Germline-derived CDR1 and CDR2 are SGHRS and YFSETQ. The CDR3 is 17 residues long. Trimming removed 4 bases from V and 7 bases from J; junction bases left unmatched: 10. This chain's CDR3 is CASSPGTSGGFTNEQFF. In DNA, the CDR3 is TGCGCCAGCAGCCCGGGGACTAGCGGGGGATTTACAAATGAGCAGTTCTTC. The whole variable domain, filled in from reference TRBV5-1 and TRBJ2-1, reads KAGVTQTPRYLIKTRGQQVTLSCSPISGHRSVSWYQQTPGQGLQFLFEYFSETQRNKGNFPGRFSGRQFSNSRSEMNVSTLELGDSALYLCASSPGTSGGFTNEQFFGPGTRLTVL.

The gene calls are TRBV29-1 and TRBJ1-1, with a possible D match to TRBD1 (6 bases). Germline CDR1 and CDR2: SQVTM and ANQGSEA. CDR3 size: 12 residues. V was shortened by 7 bases and J by 6 bases, with 15 bases between the two germline ends. The CDR3 region is CSGTGTWAEAFF. CDR3 bases: TGCAGCGGTACAGGGACTTGGGCTGAAGCTTTCTTT.

This clonotype was seen only a few times. The chain recombines TRBV9 with TRBJ2-1, with TRBD2 matching over 9 bases. This CDR3 has 15 residues. Unmatched junction bases numbered 4, after V lost 0 bases and J lost 6 bases. In germline, CDR1 is SGDLS, CDR2 YYNGEE. In DNA, the CDR3 is TGTGCCAGCAGCGTAGAACTAGCGGGTACCAATGAGCAGTTCTTC. Translating it yields CASSVELAGTNEQFF.

This chain links TRBV10-3 with TRBJ1-3; tentatively, D is TRBD1 (5 bases). The germline CDR1 and CDR2 sequences are ENHRY and SYGVKD. V lost 4 bases to trimming and J lost 0 bases, with 10 bases between them. This CDR3 is 15 amino acids long. The CDR3 DNA reads TGTGCCATCAGTGTGAGGGACCACTCTGGAAACACCATATATTTT. It codes for CAISVRDHSGNTIYF.

This clonotype was counted only a few times. The chain uses TRBV2 and TRBJ2-1; TRBD2 is a possible D gene (6 bases). The germline V gene encodes CDR1 SNHLY and CDR2 FYNNEI. The germline V and J ends were trimmed by 8 bases and 7 bases, with 12 bases remaining between them. This CDR3 is 12 amino acids long. The CDR3 sequence: CASRPGRNEQFF. The CDR3 DNA sequence: TGTGCCAGCCGACCCGGGAGAAATGAGCAGTTCTTC.

This chain uses TRBV29-1 with TRBJ2-2, with D maybe TRBD2 (6 bases). V lost 8 bases and J lost 3, with 13 bases in between. CDR3 length equals 13 residues. Germline V lookup: CDR1 SQVTM, CDR2 ANQGSEA. DNA for the CDR3: TGCAGCTCTCGACGGAGGGACACCGGGGAGCTGTTTTTT. Its translation: CSSRRRDTGELFF.

The chain joins TRBV4-3 to TRBJ2-2, with 7 bases identical to TRBD1. Trimming at V came to 4 bases and at J to 3 bases, leaving 8 bases not matched to a gene. Germline CDR1 reads LGHNA; CDR2 reads YSLEER. CDR3 length: 16 residues. CDR3 DNA: TGCGCCAGCAGCCGAGATTCGGGACAGCACACCGGGGAGCTGTTTTTT. This translates into CASSRDSGQHTGELFF.

This clonotype was recorded at least ten times. The chain recombines TRBV7-2 with TRBJ1-5, with D unresolved. The CDR3 is made up of 16 amino acids. Deletions cut 0 bases from V and 0 bases from J, with 9 bases between. CDR1 is SGHTA, CDR2 FQGNSA, per germline. In nucleotides, the CDR3 is TGTGCCAGCAGCTTAGCCCAGTACTATAGCAATCAGCCCCAGCATTTT. It is translated as CASSLAQYYSNQPQHF.

This chain links TRBV19 with TRBJ1-1; perhaps TRBD1 as D (5 bases). The CDR3 has 14 amino acids. Germline values: CDR1 LNHDA, CDR2 SQIVND (reference sequence). V lost 4 bases, J lost 5 bases, and 14 bases lay in between. CDR3 sequence: CASSTSGGKTEAFF. The DNA for the CDR3 is TGTGCCAGTAGTACTAGCGGGGGGAAGACTGAAGCTTTCTTT.

This clonotype has only a few counts. The chain employs TRBV3-1 and TRBJ1-5; no clear D. Germline loops: CDR1 LGHDT, CDR2 YNNKEL (reference sequence). This CDR3 spans 14 amino acids. V lost 0 bases and J 4 bases, leaving 7 bases between the germline ends. The chain's CDR3 is CASSQDSVNQPQHF. DNA of the CDR3: TGTGCCAGCAGCCAAGACAGCGTGAATCAGCCCCAGCATTTT.

This chain uses TRBV7-2 with TRBJ2-3, with D tentatively TRBD1 or TRBD2 (5 bases each). Germline CDR1 SGHTA, CDR2 FQGNSA. Trimming cost V 6 bases and J 5 bases, with 18 bases left between them. The CDR3 runs to 15 residues. The chain's CDR3 is CASSSRGSPRDTQYF. CDR3 bases: TGTGCCAGCAGTTCCCGGGGCTCGCCCAGAGATACGCAGTATTTT.

The chain links TRBV13 to TRBJ1-5, with D perhaps TRBD1 (5 bases). The CDR3 extends over 12 amino acids. V gave up 6 bases and J gave up 11 bases, with 14 bases separating them. CDR1 PRHDT and CDR2 FYEKMQ come from the germline V gene (reference sequence). The CDR3 DNA sequence: TGTGCCAGCAGTCAGGGCCGGAAGGCCCAGCATTTT. This translates into CASSQGRKAQHF.

V is TRBV15 and J is TRBJ1-5; D is undetermined. The CDR3 is 15 amino acids. Germline V CDR1 and CDR2: LNHNV, YYDKDF (reference sequence). Trimming cost V 0 bases and J 5 bases, with 11 bases left between them. The CDR3 here is CATSREVGYHQPQHF. The CDR3 DNA reads TGTGCCACCAGCAGAGAGGTGGGTTACCATCAGCCCCAGCATTTT.

The chain is built from TRBV11-2 and TRBJ1-3; unclear D gene. Germline loops: CDR1 SGHAT, CDR2 FQNNGV. The CDR3 contains 14 residues. Trimming cost V 4 bases and J 2 bases, with 9 bases left between them. The CDR3 protein is CASSSRGTGNTIYF. The DNA for the CDR3 is TGTGCCAGCAGCTCCCGGGGAACTGGAAACACCATATATTTT.

The V and J genes are TRBV6-1 and TRBJ1-2, with 8 bases lining up with TRBD1. Germline CDR1 reads MNHNS; CDR2 reads SASEGT. The CDR3 consists of 13 residues. Unmatched junction bases numbered 3, after V lost 6 bases and J lost 3 bases. The CDR3 loop reads CASRTTGDYGYTF. CDR3 nucleotides: TGTGCCAGCAGGACGACAGGGGACTATGGCTACACCTTC.

The CDR3 DNA sequence: TGTGCCAGCAGTTGGGGGGGGGGTGCCTATAGCAATCAGCCCCAGCATTTT. Its protein product is CASSWGGGAYSNQPQHF. The chain joins TRBV11-2 to TRBJ1-5, with a possible D match to TRBD1 (5 bases). Germline loops: CDR1 SGHAT, CDR2 FQNNGV. V lost 6 bases and J lost 0, with 18 bases in between. This CDR3 has 17 amino acids.